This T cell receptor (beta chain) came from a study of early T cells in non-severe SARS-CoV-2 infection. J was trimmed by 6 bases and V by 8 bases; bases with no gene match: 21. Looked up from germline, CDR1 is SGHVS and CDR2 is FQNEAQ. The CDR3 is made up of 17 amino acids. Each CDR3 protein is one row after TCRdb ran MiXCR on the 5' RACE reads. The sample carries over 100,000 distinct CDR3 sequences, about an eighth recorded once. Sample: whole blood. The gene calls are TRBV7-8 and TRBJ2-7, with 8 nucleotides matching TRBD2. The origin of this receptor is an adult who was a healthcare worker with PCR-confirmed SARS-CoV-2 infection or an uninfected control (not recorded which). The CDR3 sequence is CASASPSDLAGLGEQYF. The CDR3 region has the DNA TGTGCCAGCGCTTCGCCGTCTGATCTAGCGGGCCTGGGCGAGCAGTACTTC.